The 2 T cell receptor beta chains listed next were all sequenced from one sample in a study of regulatory T cells in long-lasting Graves disease. Sample time point: newly diagnosed GD, antithyroid drugs for less than 3 months. Following extraction of RNA from PBMCs, that RNA was used to make the TCR library. Arm-PCR with iRepertoire HTBI primers amplified the CDR3 regions for these TCR beta libraries. TCRdb re-called the multiplex PCR reads with MiXCR, one entry per CDR3 protein. The sample carries fewer than 350,000 distinct CDR3 sequences, roughly 18% recorded once. Sequencing used peripheral blood mononuclear cells (PBMCs), obtained at new diagnosis, from a patient treated with antithyroid drugs. The source of these receptors is a female donor with Graves disease.

Details on this clonotype: One base away lies a much larger clone, so this may be a sequencing read error. V gene TRBV28 combines with J gene TRBJ2-7; D uncertain. In germline, CDR1 is MDHEN, CDR2 SYDVKM. The CDR3 has 15 amino acids. The CDR3 region is CAGSIPGGSSYEQYF. The CDR3 region has the DNA TGTGCCGGCAGTATCCCCGGCGGTAGCTCCTACGAGCAGTACTTC.

This clonotype was detected many times. The genes are TRBV7-9 and TRBJ2-7; 7 bases are a match to TRBD1. CDR3 length equals 15 residues. Germline V gives CDR1 SEHNR, CDR2 FQNEAQ (reference sequence). J was trimmed by 2 bases and V by 6 bases; bases with no gene match: 10. CDR3 region: CASSFSPGQTYEQYF. Here the CDR3 DNA reads TGTGCCAGCAGTTTTAGTCCGGGACAGACCTACGAGCAGTACTTC.